This TCR beta chain originates from a study of beta chain features in type 1 diabetes. Regarding the study as a whole: Lower insertion and higher deletion counts appeared at VDJ junctions in type 1 diabetes patients. It was not settled here whether HLA type affects TCRB rearrangement. Whatever favoring of shorter templates PCR might show would apply equally to patients and controls.

What was sequenced were expressed TCRB transcripts, since all of the isolated RNA had been reverse transcribed. The data were produced by immunoSEQ multiplex PCR, yet TCRdb's version contains in-frame clones alone and is incomplete. The sample carries roughly 400,000 clones, less than 15% recorded once. Without exception, sorted populations had purity beyond 95%. As to this clone: Its antigen is unidentified.

Losses at the gene ends were 4 bases for V and 3 bases for J; bases not matched to a gene: 15. The CDR3 covers 17 residues. Germline V gives CDR1 SQVTM, CDR2 ANQGSEA. This clonotype was sampled from a woman younger than 30 in good health. The sample was naive CD4+ T cells from blood. The chain recombines TRBV29-1 with TRBJ2-3; 8 bases agree with TRBD2. The CDR3: CSVGRWEAGDLTDTQYF. CDR3 in DNA: TGCAGCGTTGGGCGGTGGGAAGCGGGAGACTTGACAGATACGCAGTATTTT.